These T cell receptor beta chains were read from a single sample in a study of blood T cell repertoires in COVID-19. The assay was immunoSEQ multiplex PCR, and TCRdb's table has in-frame clones only and misses some. The data show about 220,000 clones, about 81% seen once. Sequencing was performed on peripheral blood. These receptors were taken from a woman in her 70s with COVID-19, enrolled during active disease. Each CDR3 is given with its conserved first and last residue. A D gene is named only where the DNA matches it firmly.

d_gene: .; v_gene: TRBV14; CDR3aa: CASSQGDPGEGFNSPLHF
d_gene: .; v_gene: TRBV9; CDR3aa: CASSVGQEQETQYF
d_gene: .; v_gene: TRBV5-4; CDR3aa: CASSPQGSGNEQFF
d_gene: .; v_gene: TRBV30; CDR3aa: CAWSGGPNNSPLHF
d_gene: .; v_gene: TRBV7-2; CDR3aa: CASSLSATGFSNQPQHF
d_gene: TRBD2; v_gene: TRBV5-1; CDR3aa: CASSPSAGVNTQYF
d_gene: .; v_gene: TRBV29-1; CDR3aa: CSVGRGDWEKLFF
d_gene: .; v_gene: TRBV5-6; CDR3aa: CASSEDMLVETQYF
d_gene: TRBD1; v_gene: TRBV19; CDR3aa: CASTPGTGLETQYF
d_gene: TRBD1; v_gene: TRBV6-6; CDR3aa: CASSYSKGANYGYTF
d_gene: .; v_gene: TRBV28; CDR3aa: CASSPNPRRAAKYNEQFF
d_gene: .; v_gene: TRBV24-1; CDR3aa: CATSDTRQGGETQYF
d_gene: TRBD1; v_gene: TRBV7-8; CDR3aa: CASSPGQGLYEQYF
d_gene: .; v_gene: TRBV25-1; CDR3aa: CASSETFGYTF
d_gene: .; v_gene: TRBV2; CDR3aa: CASTLPTLNTEAFF
d_gene: .; v_gene: TRBV6-2/TRBV6-3; CDR3aa: CASSYERGAFF
d_gene: TRBD2; v_gene: TRBV2; CDR3aa: CASSARLASYEQYF
d_gene: TRBD1; v_gene: TRBV6-5; CDR3aa: CASSSPGQGFETQYF
d_gene: .; v_gene: TRBV3-1/TRBV3-2; CDR3aa: CASSQDLVGVRTEAFF
d_gene: TRBD1; v_gene: TRBV30; CDR3aa: CAWSYLSGTGVNYGYTF